The 22 T cell receptor beta chains in this list originate from one sample, sequenced in a study of post-analysis software for immune sequencing data. Their antigens remain unidentified. Study results and limitations: Five or six TRBV segments, TRBV5-6, TRBV5-1 and TRBV20-1 among them, were found more frequent in patients than controls.

Prepared TCR beta cDNA libraries contained unique molecular identifiers. TCRdb reprocessed the PCR reads with MiXCR, giving one entry per CDR3 protein. Among 380,000 or so distinct CDR3 sequences listed, around a third were seen once. Sequenced: blood. Every receptor here comes from a girl between 5 and 17 years old with multiple sclerosis.

The chain carries TRBV12-3 or TRBV12-4 and TRBJ2-3, with D maybe TRBD2 (6 bases). The CDR3 is 14 amino acids. V lost 7 bases to trimming and J lost 3 bases, with 14 bases between them. CDR3 nucleotide sequence: TGTGCCAGCACTCGCGGGGTAGGGACAGATACGCAGTATTTT. It encodes CASTRGVGTDTQYF.

This chain uses TRBV5-1 with TRBJ2-7; D possibly corresponds to TRBD2 (7 bases). Germline lookup yields CDR1 SGHRS and CDR2 YFSETQ. V gave up 3 bases and J gave up 2 bases, with 12 bases separating them. This CDR3 has 14 amino acids. In DNA, the CDR3 is TGCGCCAGCAGCTGGGAGGGGACACCCTACGAGCAGTACTTC. Translated: CASSWEGTPYEQYF. Based on the CDR3 plus reference TRBV5-1 and TRBJ2-7, the full variable domain is KAGVTQTPRYLIKTRGQQVTLSCSPISGHRSVSWYQQTPGQGLQFLFEYFSETQRNKGNFPGRFSGRQFSNSRSEMNVSTLELGDSALYLCASSWEGTPYEQYFGPGTRLTVT.

In its sample, this clonotype was seen many times. This chain uses TRBV3-1 with TRBJ2-1, with 8 bases lining up with TRBD2. Germline-derived CDR1 and CDR2 are LGHDT and YNNKEL (reference sequence). The J segment lost 3 bases and the V segment lost 1 base, leaving 5 bases of the junction unmatched. The CDR3 spans 16 residues. As DNA, the CDR3 is TGTGCCAGCAGCCAAGTAAGAAGCGGGGGCTACAATGAGCAGTTCTTC. Translation: CASSQVRSGGYNEQFF.

For this clonotype: A much larger clone is a single base away; this may be a read error. The chain uses TRBV12-5 and TRBJ2-3, with D possibly being TRBD2 (6 bases). The V end lost 1 base, the J end lost 3 bases, and 14 bases lay between the germline ends. Germline-derived CDR1 and CDR2 are LGHNT and FRNRAP. This CDR3 is 16 amino acids long. The CDR3 is CASGLGRGGRTDTQYF. Here the CDR3 DNA reads TGTGCTAGTGGTTTGGGACGGGGAGGTAGAACAGATACGCAGTATTTT.

The chain employs TRBV7-9 and TRBJ1-1; D ambiguous. CDR1 SEHNR and CDR2 FQNEAQ come from the germline V gene (reference sequence). Trimming took 1 base from V and 2 from J, leaving 11 bases between them. There are 15 residues in the CDR3. CDR3 in amino acids: CASSLGPAANTEAFF. The CDR3 DNA follows: TGTGCCAGCAGCTTAGGGCCCGCCGCTAACACTGAAGCTTTCTTT.

This clonotype was counted between two and nine times. The chain has TRBV7-2 and TRBJ1-2, with D possibly being TRBD1 (6 bases). The CDR3 is 11 amino acids. Germline V lookup: CDR1 SGHTA, CDR2 FQGNSA. The CDR3 here is CAARGDYGYTF. The CDR3 DNA reads TGTGCTGCGAGGGGGGACTATGGCTACACCTTC. The full variable domain, its missing parts supplied by reference TRBV7-2 and TRBJ1-2, is GAGVSQSPSNKVTEKGKDVELRCDPISGHTALYWYRQSLGQGLEFLIYFQGNSAPDKSGLPSDRFSAERTGGSVSTLTIQRTQQEDSAVYLCAARGDYGYTFGSGTRLTVV.

This clonotype has a single count. The V gene is TRBV3-1, the J gene TRBJ1-1; 8 nucleotides agree with TRBD1. The junction had 11 bases not matched to a gene; V was cut back by 4 bases and J by 4 bases. Germline V CDR1 and CDR2: LGHDT, YNNKEL (reference sequence). This CDR3 comprises 16 residues. As DNA, the CDR3 is TGTGCCAGCAGCCTTCGGACAGGGTTTGGGGGCACTGAAGCTTTCTTT. It yields the protein CASSLRTGFGGTEAFF.

V is TRBV28 and J is TRBJ2-7, with D unclear. The V gene lost 3 bases and the J gene lost 4 bases, with 10 bases spanning the gap. Germline CDR1 reads MDHEN; CDR2 reads SYDVKM. CDR3 length: 13 amino acids. Here the CDR3 DNA reads TGTGCCAGCAGTTTGGCCTTTAGGTACGAGCAGTACTTC. Protein sequence: CASSLAFRYEQYF.

This clonotype appeared a few times. The chain links TRBV9 to TRBJ2-7, with D possibly called TRBD1 or TRBD2 (5 bases each). Germline assignment: CDR1 SGDLS and CDR2 YYNGEE. The CDR3 length is 14 residues. The V gene lost 0 bases and the J gene lost 3 bases, with 10 bases spanning the gap. CDR3 amino acids: CASSVGDVGYEQYF. The CDR3 region has the DNA TGTGCCAGCAGCGTAGGGGACGTGGGCTACGAGCAGTACTTC. Full variable domain (remainder filled in from reference TRBV9 and TRBJ2-7): DSGVTQTPKHLITATGQRVTLRCSPRSGDLSVYWYQQSLDQGLQFLIQYYNGEERAKGNILERFSAQQFPDLHSELNLSSLELGDSALYFCASSVGDVGYEQYFGPGTRLTVT.

The chain employs TRBV5-1 and TRBJ1-1; D is unresolved. V was trimmed by 5 bases and J by 1 base, leaving 12 bases between them. Germline loops: CDR1 SGHRS, CDR2 YFSETQ. CDR3 size: 14 residues. CDR3 in DNA: TGCGCCAGCAGAAGTCTATTGGAGAACACTGAAGCTTTCTTT. This translates into CASRSLLENTEAFF.

The J gene is TRBJ2-5, the V gene TRBV6-5; 8 bases agree with TRBD2. V gave up 6 bases and J gave up 6 bases; unmatched junction bases: 12. The length of the CDR3 is 15 residues. Per the germline V gene, CDR1 is MNHEY and CDR2 is SVGAGI. The CDR3 is CASSPPLAVGKTQYF. CDR3 nucleotide sequence: TGTGCCAGCAGCCCCCCACTAGCGGTGGGGAAGACCCAGTACTTC.

The table lists this clonotype with a few counts. The rearrangement links TRBV4-2 to TRBJ1-2; unclear D gene. The V end was cut by 1 base, the J end by 5 bases, with 14 bases between. This CDR3 is built from 15 residues. CDR1 and CDR2 (germline): LGHNA, YNFKEQ. CDR3 sequence: CASSQATADLYGYTF. CDR3 coding DNA: TGTGCCAGCAGCCAAGCCACGGCAGATTTATATGGCTACACCTTC.

V gene TRBV5-1 combines with J gene TRBJ2-7; unclear D gene. Germline V gene lookup returns CDR1 SGHRS and CDR2 YFSETQ. CDR3 size: 15 residues. V lost 0 bases to trimming and J lost 1 base, with 11 bases between them. In nucleotides, the CDR3 is TGCGCCAGCAGCTTGGATGGCCAGAATTCCTACGAGCAGTACTTC. As protein: CASSLDGQNSYEQYF.

This clonotype was seen only a few times. The chain uses TRBV10-3 and TRBJ1-4; 10 nucleotides line up with TRBD1. Looked up from germline, CDR1 is ENHRY and CDR2 is SYGVKD. CDR3 length equals 15 residues. With V trimmed by 4 bases and J by 10 bases, 9 bases remained unmatched. CDR3 protein: CAISASGTGEGKLFF. Written as DNA, the CDR3 is TGTGCCATCAGTGCGTCCGGGACAGGGGAGGGAAAACTGTTTTTT.

To note about this clonotype: An end of the junction does not agree with germline; a read error may underlie this. The chain couples TRBV6-5 to TRBJ1-4, with D possibly TRBD1 on 5 matching bases. The CDR3 sequence is 20 residues long. Germline V lookup: CDR1 MNHEY, CDR2 SVGAGI. The CDR3 loop reads CASSYSRGKTVLATNEELFF. DNA of the CDR3: TGTGCCAGCAGTTACTCGAGGGGCAAGACCGTCTTAGCAACTAATGAAGAACTGTTTTTT.

J is TRBJ2-5 and V is TRBV7-9; D tentatively fits TRBD1 or TRBD2 (6 bases each). The CDR3 totals 14 residues. Germline V CDR1 and CDR2: SEHNR, FQNEAQ (reference sequence). The V and J ends lost 5 bases and 2 bases respectively, with 12 bases between them. The CDR3 DNA reads TGTGCCAGCAGCCAGGGGACTCCTCAAGAGACCCAGTACTTC. Its protein product is CASSQGTPQETQYF.

This clonotype was observed a few times. V is TRBV15 and J is TRBJ1-1; 7 bases agree with TRBD1. The length of the CDR3 is 14 residues. J gave up 1 base and V 5 bases, and 4 bases lay outside the gene matches. CDR1 LNHNV and CDR2 YYDKDF come from the germline V gene (reference sequence). As DNA, the CDR3 is TGTGCCACCAGCCCGCGGACAGGGAACACTGAAGCTTTCTTT. Amino acid sequence: CATSPRTGNTEAFF.

The chain is built from TRBV4-2 and TRBJ1-2; D is unclear. The length of the CDR3 is 14 residues. Germline V gene data show CDR1 as LGHNA and CDR2 as YNFKEQ. The V end was cut by 0 bases, the J end by 1 base, with 6 bases between. CDR3 coding DNA: TGTGCCAGCAGCCAAGATTCCCATAACTATGGCTACACCTTC. It yields the protein CASSQDSHNYGYTF.

This clonotype was seen repeatedly, ten times or more. This chain links TRBV27 with TRBJ2-5, with a weak D call TRBD2 (6 bases). The CDR3 runs to 13 residues. The ends were cut back, 7 bases at V and 3 bases at J, with 12 bases in the middle. The germline gives CDR1 MNHEY, CDR2 SMNVEV (reference sequence). Here the CDR3 DNA reads TGTGCCAGCACCTCTAGGGAGGAAGAGACCCAGTACTTC. The encoded protein is CASTSREEETQYF.

This clonotype has only a few counts. The chain employs TRBV5-8 and TRBJ1-1, with D tentatively TRBD1 (6 bases). The CDR3 runs 12 residues. V was pared by 6 bases and J by 4 bases, with 10 bases between. The germline CDR1 and CDR2 sequences are SGHTS and YDEGEE. CDR3 sequence (DNA): TGTGCCAGCAACCAACAGGGCACTGAAGCTTTCTTT. Its translation: CASNQQGTEAFF. Using reference TRBV5-8 and TRBJ1-1 for the parts outside the CDR3, the full variable domain is EAGVTQSPTHLIKTRGQQATLRCSPISGHTSVYWYQQALGLGLQFLLWYDEGEERNRGNFPPRFSGRQFPNYSSELNVNALELEDSALYLCASNQQGTEAFFGQGTRLTVV.

V is TRBV18 and J is TRBJ1-2, with a weak D call TRBD1 (5 bases). CDR1 is KGHSH, CDR2 LQKENI, per germline. This CDR3 region has 17 residues. V was trimmed by 0 bases and J by 8 bases, leaving 22 bases between them. For the CDR3, the DNA is TGTGCCAGCTCACCACCGGAGTCATTCAGGGCGGCGAGCGGCTACACCTTC. Translating it yields CASSPPESFRAASGYTF. Looking up the rest from reference TRBV18 and TRBJ1-2 gives the full variable domain: NAGVMQNPRHLVRRRGQEARLRCSPMKGHSHVYWYRQLPEEGLKFMVYLQKENIIDESGMPKERFSAEFPKEGPSILRIQQVVRGDSAAYFCASSPPESFRAASGYTFGSGTRLTVV.

The V call is TRBV7-2, the J call TRBJ1-5; D may be TRBD1 (6 bases). This CDR3 region has 14 residues. The ends were cut back, 1 base at V and 7 bases at J, with 11 bases in the middle. The germline gives CDR1 SGHTA, CDR2 FQGNSA. CDR3 DNA sequence: TGTGCCAGCAGCTTAGGGACAGTTTGGCAGCCCCAGCATTTT. The encoded protein is CASSLGTVWQPQHF.